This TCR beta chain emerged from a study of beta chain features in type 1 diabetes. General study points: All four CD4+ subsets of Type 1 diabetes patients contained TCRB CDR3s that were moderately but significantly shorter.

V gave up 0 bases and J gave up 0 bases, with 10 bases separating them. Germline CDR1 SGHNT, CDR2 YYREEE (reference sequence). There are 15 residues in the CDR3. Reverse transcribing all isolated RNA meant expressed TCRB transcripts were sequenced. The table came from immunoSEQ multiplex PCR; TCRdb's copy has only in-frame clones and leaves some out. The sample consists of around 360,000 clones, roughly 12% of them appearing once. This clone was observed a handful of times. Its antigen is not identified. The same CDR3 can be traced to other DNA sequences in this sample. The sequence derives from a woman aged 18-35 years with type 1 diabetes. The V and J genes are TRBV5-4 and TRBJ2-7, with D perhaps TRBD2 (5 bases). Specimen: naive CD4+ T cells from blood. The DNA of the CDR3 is TGTGCCAGCAGCTTGGGGTCGGGGAGCTCCTACGAGCAGTACTTC. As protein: CASSLGSGSSYEQYF.